In its sample, the clone carrying this T cell receptor (beta chain) was seen once. The sample belongs to a study of blood T cell repertoires in COVID-19. The CDR3 is 14 residues long. Germline V gene sequence: CDR1 MGHRA, CDR2 YSYEKL. V was pared by 1 base and J by 4 bases, with 11 bases between. Here immunoSEQ multiplex PCR was the method, and the copy in TCRdb shows in-frame clones only, minus some. The sample lists roughly 400,000 clones; 70% to 90% were seen once. This sequence joins TRBV4-1 and TRBJ2-7; weak D call: TRBD1 (6 bases). The clonotype originates from a woman between 18 and 29 years old who had been exposed to COVID-19. The sequencing sample was made of PBMCs or T cells enriched from blood (not recorded which). In DNA form, the CDR3 reads TGCGCCAGCAGCCAAGGGTGGGACAAGTACGAGCAGTACTTC. Its translation: CASSQGWDKYEQYF.